A single sample gave rise to the 28 T cell receptor beta chains below, sequenced in a study of cytomegalovirus exposure and HLA in healthy donors. Some clones are missing from TCRdb's copy, which holds only in-frame ones; the method was immunoSEQ multiplex PCR. This sample yields 120,000 to 150,000 clones, of which roughly nine tenths are seen a single time; approximately 0.7% belongs to the top ten. Sequenced sample: PBMCs. The receptor set was obtained from a man between 18 and 35 years old in good health and CMV-seronegative.

The chain carries TRBV5-6 and TRBJ2-5, with 13 bases fitting TRBD2. Germline V gene data show CDR1 as SGHDT and CDR2 as YYEEEE. CDR3 length equals 15 residues. The trim removed 3 bases at V and 5 bases at J, leaving 4 bases unmatched. CDR3 DNA: TGTGCCAGCAGCTCTTGGACTAGCGGGAGTGAGACCCAGTACTTC. Translated, it gives CASSSWTSGSETQYF.

The CDR3 sequence is CASSLPGQGNAFF. In nucleotides, the CDR3 is TGTGCCAGCAGCTTACCGGGACAGGGGAACGCTTTCTTT. The gene calls are TRBV5-4 and TRBJ1-1, with 10 bases that match TRBD1. V was pared by 2 bases and J by 11 bases, with 6 bases of the junction left unmatched. Germline V gene sequence: CDR1 SGHNT, CDR2 YYREEE (reference sequence). The CDR3 spans 13 residues.

V usage is TRBV27 and J usage is TRBJ1-3; D unresolved. The length of the CDR3 is 13 residues. Germline CDR1 MNHEY, CDR2 SMNVEV (reference sequence). Trimming removed 6 bases at V and 0 bases at J, with 6 bases between. CDR3 sequence reads: CASRRSSGNTIYF. The DNA for the CDR3 is TGTGCCAGCAGGAGGAGCTCTGGAAACACCATATATTTT.

The gene calls are TRBV9 and TRBJ2-1, with TRBD2 identical over 10 bases. V shed 0 bases and J 5 bases; nucleotides not matched to a gene: 2. Germline CDR1 reads SGDLS; CDR2 reads YYNGEE. The CDR3 extends over 15 amino acids. The CDR3 here is CASSVASGRNNEQFF. The CDR3 coding sequence is TGTGCCAGCAGCGTAGCTAGCGGGAGAAACAATGAGCAGTTCTTC.

The chain recombines TRBV15 with TRBJ1-3, with D uncertain. The CDR3 has 17 amino acids. Trimming pared 1 base from V and 0 bases from J, leaving 13 bases between. Germline V CDR1 and CDR2: LNHNV, YYDKDF (reference sequence). CDR3: CATSRGPRTHSGNTIYF. CDR3 DNA sequence: TGTGCCACCAGCAGAGGACCCAGGACTCACTCTGGAAACACCATATATTTT.

This clone was found a few times. The chain carries TRBV5-6 and TRBJ2-2, with TRBD1 matching 7 bases. Trimming removed 0 bases from V and 6 bases from J; junction bases left unmatched: 8. Germline V gene lookup returns CDR1 SGHDT and CDR2 YYEEEE. The CDR3 runs 16 residues. CDR3 bases: TGTGCCAGCAGCTTGGGGCCCCACAGGGGCGCCGGGGAGCTGTTTTTT. As protein: CASSLGPHRGAGELFF.

Note on this clone: Other DNA sequences in the sample encode the same CDR3. This chain connects TRBV5-1 to TRBJ2-3, with D perhaps TRBD2 (6 bases). The CDR3 extends over 15 amino acids. V lost 1 base to trimming and J lost 2 bases, with 11 bases between them. Germline V CDR1 and CDR2: SGHRS, YFSETQ. CDR3 protein: CASSLRGVHTDTQYF. The CDR3 DNA is TGCGCCAGCAGCTTGCGCGGGGTGCACACAGATACGCAGTATTTT. Complete variable domain (other parts from reference TRBV5-1 and TRBJ2-3): KAGVTQTPRYLIKTRGQQVTLSCSPISGHRSVSWYQQTPGQGLQFLFEYFSETQRNKGNFPGRFSGRQFSNSRSEMNVSTLELGDSALYLCASSLRGVHTDTQYFGPGTRLTVL.

The V gene is TRBV27, the J gene TRBJ1-6; no firm D call. The V end lost 5 bases, the J end lost 0 bases, and 17 bases lay between the germline ends. The CDR3 contains 18 residues. Germline V CDR1 and CDR2: MNHEY, SMNVEV (reference sequence). The CDR3 DNA reads TGTGCCAGCAGTCCGCTAGTCGGGGAGAGCTCCTATAATTCACCCCTCCACTTT. Translation: CASSPLVGESSYNSPLHF.

This clone appeared a single time. The CDR3 loop reads CASSLTSGRGETQYF. For the CDR3, the DNA is TGTGCCAGCAGTTTAACTAGCGGGAGGGGAGAGACCCAGTACTTC. The chain links TRBV27 to TRBJ2-5; 13 nucleotides line up with TRBD2. The CDR3 length is 15 residues. V lost 2 bases to trimming and J lost 4 bases; unmatched junction nucleotides: 1. Germline-derived CDR1 and CDR2 are MNHEY and SMNVEV (reference sequence).

The CDR3 loop is CASTPGEVGTEAFF. Written as DNA, the CDR3 is TGTGCCAGCACTCCTGGGGAGGTTGGGACTGAAGCTTTCTTT. The genes are TRBV21-1 and TRBJ1-1. TRBV21-1 is described as a pseudogene. The CDR3 has 14 residues.

J is TRBJ1-4 and V is TRBV28; 10 bases map to TRBD1. This CDR3 region has 15 residues. Per germline, CDR1 MDHEN and CDR2 SYDVKM. The V segment lost 6 bases and the J segment 7 bases; nucleotides outside the gene matches: 8. DNA for the CDR3: TGTGCCAGCAGGCTTGACAGGGGGCGAGTTGAAAAACTGTTTTTT. This gives the protein CASRLDRGRVEKLFF.

V gene TRBV7-8 combines with J gene TRBJ2-1; TRBD1 might be the D (6 bases). CDR3 length equals 15 residues. Trimming removed 5 bases from V and 0 bases from J, with 11 bases in between. Germline CDR1 SGHVS, CDR2 FQNEAQ. CDR3 nucleotide sequence: TGTGCCAGCAGCGGGGGCAGGAACTCCTACAATGAGCAGTTCTTC. It yields the protein CASSGGRNSYNEQFF. Full variable domain (rest looked up from reference TRBV7-8 and TRBJ2-1): GAGVSQSPRYKVAKRGQDVALRCDPISGHVSLFWYQQALGQGPEFLTYFQNEAQLDKSGLPSDRFFAERPEGSVSTLKIQRTQQEDSAVYLCASSGGRNSYNEQFFGPGTRLTVL.

The V gene is TRBV28, the J gene TRBJ1-5, with 9 bases matching TRBD1. V was pared by 6 bases and J by 7 bases, with 16 bases of the junction left unmatched. This CDR3 has 17 residues. Germline V gene data show CDR1 as MDHEN and CDR2 as SYDVKM. The CDR3 region is CASRQIRDRALRQPQHF. As DNA, the CDR3 is TGTGCCAGCAGACAGATCCGGGACAGGGCATTGAGGCAGCCCCAGCATTTT.

The V gene is TRBV5-4, the J gene TRBJ1-2, with D tentatively TRBD1 (6 bases). Germline CDR1 SGHNT, CDR2 YYREEE (reference sequence). There are 14 residues in the CDR3. V was trimmed by 0 bases and J by 8 bases, leaving 14 bases between them. CDR3 protein: CASSLAVGAEGYTF. CDR3 nucleotides: TGTGCCAGCAGCTTGGCTGTGGGGGCGGAGGGCTACACCTTC. Combining the CDR3 with reference TRBV5-4 and TRBJ1-2 gives the whole variable domain ETGVTQSPTHLIKTRGQQVTLRCSSQSGHNTVSWYQQALGQGPQFIFQYYREEENGRGNFPPRFSGLQFPNYSSELNVNALELDDSALYLCASSLAVGAEGYTFGSGTRLTVV.

The rearrangement uses TRBV7-2 and TRBJ1-1; unclear D gene. The CDR3 covers 11 residues. Trimming cost V 2 bases and J 13 bases, with 11 bases left between them. Germline CDR1 SGHTA, CDR2 FQGNSA. The CDR3 loop reads CASSLSMEVFF. CDR3 coding DNA: TGTGCCAGCAGCTTATCGATGGAGGTTTTCTTT.

The V and J genes are TRBV9 and TRBJ2-2; possible D gene TRBD1, 6 bases. The germline V gene has CDR1 SGDLS and CDR2 YYNGEE. The V gene lost 2 bases and the J gene lost 3 bases, with 8 bases spanning the gap. This CDR3 contains 14 residues. The CDR3 nucleotides are TGTGCCAGCAGCGTCGGGACACACACCGGGGAGCTGTTTTTT. It specifies CASSVGTHTGELFF.

The chain combines TRBV25-1 with TRBJ2-1; TRBD1 is a possible D gene (6 bases). V lost 9 bases and J lost 8, with 14 bases in between. Germline assignment: CDR1 MGHDK and CDR2 SYGVNS. The CDR3 consists of 12 residues. CDR3 DNA: TGTGCCAGTCCTCGGGACAACTATGAGCAGTTCTTC. Its translation is CASPRDNYEQFF.

The genes are TRBV9 and TRBJ2-7; D is unresolved. Germline CDR1 SGDLS, CDR2 YYNGEE. The CDR3 runs 14 residues. V was trimmed by 4 bases and J by 0 bases, leaving 11 bases between them. CDR3 sequence reads: CASSPAGSSYEQYF. The CDR3 nucleotides are TGTGCCAGCAGCCCCGCAGGAAGCTCCTACGAGCAGTACTTC.

The CDR3 loop is CASSLGTSGVSYEQYF. The CDR3 coding sequence is TGTGCCAGCAGCTTGGGGACTAGCGGGGTCTCCTACGAGCAGTACTTC. The chain recombines TRBV7-6 with TRBJ2-7; 13 bases line up with TRBD2. The CDR3 is 16 amino acids. Germline V gene lookup returns CDR1 SGHVS and CDR2 FNYEAQ. V lost 3 bases and J lost 0; bases outside the gene matches: 2.

The chain employs TRBV9 and TRBJ2-3; 11 nucleotides agree with TRBD2. CDR1 is SGDLS and CDR2 is YYNGEE in the germline V gene. The trim removed 0 bases at V and 2 bases at J, leaving 5 bases unmatched. The CDR3 extends over 17 amino acids. The CDR3: CASSVENSGGATDTQYF. CDR3 coding DNA: TGTGCCAGCAGCGTAGAGAATAGCGGGGGGGCCACAGATACGCAGTATTTT.

The gene calls are TRBV28 and TRBJ2-1; D possibly corresponds to TRBD2 (6 bases). There are 15 residues in the CDR3. The germline V gene has CDR1 MDHEN and CDR2 SYDVKM. V was trimmed by 7 bases and J by 5 bases, leaving 18 bases between them. CDR3 region: CASTLGDFPDNEQFF. The CDR3 DNA sequence: TGTGCCAGCACCCTCGGGGACTTCCCAGACAATGAGCAGTTCTTC.

The V gene is TRBV6-1, the J gene TRBJ1-4; 7 nucleotides agree with TRBD1. The germline V gene has CDR1 MNHNS and CDR2 SASEGT. The CDR3 loop spans 13 amino acids. The ends lost 6 bases at V and 5 bases at J; junction bases unmatched: 3. CDR3 in DNA: TGTGCCAGCAGGCGAGGGGGCAATGAAAAACTGTTTTTT. The encoded protein is CASRRGGNEKLFF.

The CDR3 nucleotides are TGCGCCAGCAGCCAAGATCCGGGGGATCAGCCCCAGCATTTT. Amino acids: CASSQDPGDQPQHF. The V and J genes are TRBV4-3 and TRBJ1-5; a weak D match, TRBD1 (5 bases). The CDR3 spans 14 residues. CDR1 LGHNA and CDR2 YSLEER come from the germline V gene. V was pared by 0 bases and J by 5 bases, with 8 bases between.

This chain connects TRBV18 to TRBJ2-1; 10 bases are a match to TRBD2. Trimming at V came to 2 bases and at J to 6 bases, leaving 7 bases not matched to a gene. The CDR3 totals 16 residues. Germline V gives CDR1 KGHSH, CDR2 LQKENI. CDR3 in amino acids: CASSPSVPSGSNEQFF. Written as DNA, the CDR3 is TGTGCCAGCTCACCATCCGTGCCTAGCGGGAGCAATGAGCAGTTCTTC.

The CDR3 coding sequence is TGTGCCAGCAGCTTAGTGGAGGGGAACTATGGCTACACCTTC. Amino acid sequence: CASSLVEGNYGYTF. The rearrangement uses TRBV7-8 and TRBJ1-2, with D perhaps TRBD1 (5 bases). This CDR3 has 14 amino acids. V lost 1 base to trimming and J lost 2 bases, with 8 bases between them. CDR1 SGHVS and CDR2 FQNEAQ come from the germline V gene.

In its sample, this clone was seen once. This chain connects TRBV4-3 to TRBJ2-3; D remains ambiguous. V lost 0 bases to trimming and J lost 6 bases, with 7 bases between them. The CDR3 runs 13 residues. Germline V gives CDR1 LGHNA, CDR2 YSLEER. The CDR3 is CASSQDQRDTQYF. The CDR3 DNA sequence: TGCGCCAGCAGCCAAGATCAGAGGGATACGCAGTATTTT.

V gene TRBV18 combines with J gene TRBJ2-3; 10 bases align to TRBD2. Germline V CDR1 and CDR2: KGHSH, LQKENI. V was clipped by 0 bases and J by 2 bases; unmatched bases: 5. This CDR3 is 17 amino acids long. This chain's CDR3 is CASSPPSLAGPTDTQYF. The CDR3 DNA sequence: TGTGCCAGCTCACCACCGTCACTAGCGGGACCCACAGATACGCAGTATTTT.

This chain uses TRBV5-1 with TRBJ2-3; tentatively, D is TRBD2 (6 bases). In germline, CDR1 is SGHRS, CDR2 YFSETQ. CDR3 length equals 17 residues. V shed 0 bases and J shed 2 bases, with 16 bases lying between them. CDR3 nucleotides: TGCGCCAGCAGCTTGGGGATAGGGACTCCCTACACAGATACGCAGTATTTT. It codes for CASSLGIGTPYTDTQYF.